These 6 T cell receptor beta chains share one sample of origin, sequenced in a study of T cell responses to AZD1222 COVID-19 vaccine. Data came from immunoSEQ multiplex PCR; TCRdb stores just in-frame clones and leaves some out. This table has approximately 220,000 clones, more than 85% appearing once. The sample consisted of peripheral blood, taken on day 0 of MenACWY control vaccination. The receptors derive from an adult in good health.

The rearrangement links TRBV7-9 to TRBJ2-6, with 9 nucleotides matching TRBD1. This CDR3 has 17 amino acids. V shed 6 bases and J 1 base; nucleotides not matched to a gene: 7. Looked up from germline, CDR1 is SEHNR and CDR2 is FQNEAQ (reference sequence). CDR3: CASRRDRALSGANVLTF. DNA for the CDR3: TGTGCCAGCAGGCGGGACAGGGCCCTATCTGGGGCCAACGTCCTGACTTTC.

The chain combines TRBV6-2 or TRBV6-3 with TRBJ1-2; D is undetermined. Between the trimmed V and J ends, which lost 5 bases and 4 bases, there was a span of 8 bases. The CDR3 has 12 residues. CDR1 MNHEY and CDR2 SVGEGT come from the germline V gene. CDR3 loop: CASSQRSYGYTF. CDR3 sequence (DNA): TGTGCCAGCAGTCAGAGATCCTATGGCTACACCTTC.

The V and J genes are TRBV6-1 and TRBJ2-5; D is possibly TRBD1 (7 bases). CDR1 MNHNS and CDR2 SASEGT come from the germline V gene. The CDR3 has 18 residues. V lost 2 bases to trimming and J lost 5 bases, with 24 bases between them. CDR3 DNA sequence: TGTGCCAGCAGTGAACAACCGTCCGGCCAGGGGGGTGGCGAGACCCAGTACTTC. Its translation is CASSEQPSGQGGGETQYF.

The genes are TRBV4-1 and TRBJ1-2, with D unclear. CDR1 and CDR2 (germline): MGHRA, YSYEKL. The CDR3 sequence is 14 residues long. Trimming shortened V by 1 base and J by 6 bases, and 12 bases separated the two germline ends. Here the CDR3 reads CASSQGYWADGYTF. CDR3 in DNA: TGCGCCAGCAGCCAAGGGTACTGGGCGGATGGCTACACCTTC.

The chain uses TRBV2 and TRBJ2-7, with D maybe TRBD2 (8 bases). The CDR3 is 14 residues long. Germline V gives CDR1 SNHLY, CDR2 FYNNEI. Trimming shortened V by 8 bases and J by 3 bases, and 17 bases separated the two germline ends. CDR3 amino acids: CASCGRTGDYEQYF. CDR3 sequence (DNA): TGTGCCAGCTGCGGGAGGACAGGCGACTACGAGCAGTACTTC.

The rearrangement joins TRBV10-3 to TRBJ1-1; D uncertain. This CDR3 has 13 residues. Germline V gene sequence: CDR1 ENHRY, CDR2 SYGVKD. Trimming left V 1 base short and J 1 base short, with 4 bases between. CDR3 loop: CAISEFGNTEAFF. CDR3 DNA sequence: TGTGCCATCAGTGAGTTCGGGAACACTGAAGCTTTCTTT.